Listed here are 32 T cell receptor beta chains from one sample, sequenced in a study of OX40 agonist ivuxolimab in advanced cancers. The library was produced with the immunoSEQ multiplex PCR assay. Entries here come from immuneACCESS through TCRdb and include only in-frame sequences with V and J called. Some clones fail to appear in such tables; in the studies checked, an unresolved V gene covers under half of the shortfall, and the cause of the remainder is unknown. This sample holds some 30,000 clones; about 81% were observed only once. In total, the top ten clones hold around 26% of the sample. The input for sequencing was CD4+ or CD8+ T cells sorted from blood, taken in a trial of the OX40 agonist ivuxolimab. These receptors were obtained from an adult with an advanced solid tumor such as melanoma, head and neck, liver or kidney cancer.

This clone has just one count. The CDR3 DNA is TGTGCCATCAGTGCCGGGGAAGGGTGGTGGGACGAGCAGTACTTC. Its translation: CAISAGEGWWDEQYF. The chain carries TRBV10-3 and TRBJ2-7; D possibly corresponds to TRBD2 (5 bases). Trimming shortened V by 4 bases and J by 5 bases, and 18 bases separated the two germline ends. The length of the CDR3 is 15 residues. Germline-derived CDR1 and CDR2 are ENHRY and SYGVKD.

The chain employs TRBV6-5 and TRBJ2-7; perhaps TRBD1 as D (5 bases). Germline V CDR1 and CDR2: MNHEY, SVGAGI. Trimming pared 2 bases from V and 5 bases from J, leaving 13 bases between. This CDR3 has 14 residues. The CDR3 nucleotides are TGTGCCAGCAGTTACAGGTTAACAGGAGACGAGCAGTACTTC. The encoded protein is CASSYRLTGDEQYF.

The chain employs TRBV6-4 and TRBJ1-4; D might be TRBD1 (5 bases). The V and J ends lost 7 bases and 4 bases respectively, with 16 bases between them. The CDR3 sequence is 15 residues long. Germline lookup yields CDR1 MRHNA and CDR2 SNTAGT. CDR3 nucleotides: TGTGCCAGCATATATCGAGGGGCCCTTAATGAAAAACTGTTTTTT. Translated, it gives CASIYRGALNEKLFF.

This clone has at least ten counts. This chain links TRBV27 with TRBJ2-5; a weak D match, TRBD2 (6 bases). Germline CDR1 reads MNHEY; CDR2 reads SMNVEV (reference sequence). This CDR3 spans 17 amino acids. V lost 2 bases and J 2 bases, leaving 18 bases between the germline ends. CDR3 coding DNA: TGTGCCAGCAGTTTAAAGATGGGGGGAACGAGGCAAGAGACCCAGTACTTC. Amino acid sequence: CASSLKMGGTRQETQYF.

The chain is built from TRBV27 and TRBJ2-3, with D possibly matching TRBD1 (6 bases). The CDR3 covers 18 residues. Trimming stripped 0 bases from V and 0 bases from J, with 16 bases between. Per the germline V gene, CDR1 is MNHEY and CDR2 is SMNVEV (reference sequence). CDR3: CASSLSTPRGYSTDTQYF. The DNA for the CDR3 is TGTGCCAGCAGTTTATCGACCCCCAGGGGATATAGCACAGATACGCAGTATTTT.

The chain uses TRBV9 and TRBJ2-1; D ambiguous. CDR3 length: 14 amino acids. The germline V gene encodes CDR1 SGDLS and CDR2 YYNGEE. Trimming removed 0 bases at V and 3 bases at J, with 7 bases between. DNA for the CDR3: TGTGCCAGCAGCGTAGAAGCGAACTACAATGAGCAGTTCTTC. Translating gives CASSVEANYNEQFF.

The chain is built from TRBV10-3 and TRBJ2-3; TRBD1 matches 9 bases. V trimming: 8 bases; J trimming: 3 bases; junction bases outside the gene matches: 6. CDR1 ENHRY and CDR2 SYGVKD come from the germline V gene. The CDR3 contains 14 residues. The CDR3 sequence: CAIGDRGSTDTQYF. In DNA form, the CDR3 reads TGTGCCATCGGCGACAGGGGGTCGACAGATACGCAGTATTTT.

The V and J genes are TRBV11-2 and TRBJ2-7; TRBD1 matches at 8 bases. V dropped 3 bases and J dropped 5; count of bases not matched to a gene: 6. This CDR3 has 14 residues. The germline gives CDR1 SGHAT, CDR2 FQNNGV. The CDR3 bases are TGTGCCAGCAGCTTTGGCCAGGGGGCCGACGAGCAGTACTTC. Protein sequence: CASSFGQGADEQYF.

This clone ranks as medium-sized. V usage is TRBV5-1 and J usage is TRBJ2-2; tentative D call: TRBD2 (6 bases). The V gene's germline CDR1 is SGHRS and CDR2 YFSETQ. The CDR3 covers 15 residues. V was trimmed by 1 base and J by 6 bases, leaving 13 bases between them. CDR3 sequence (DNA): TGCGCCAGCAGCTTGAAAGGGAGGACCGCCGGGGAGCTGTTTTTT. This codes for CASSLKGRTAGELFF.

This clone was seen a few times. The chain is built from TRBV10-3 and TRBJ2-2, with unresolved D. CDR1 is ENHRY, CDR2 SYGVKD, per germline. With 4 bases removed from V and 2 bases from J, the gap between germline ends came to 8 bases. The CDR3 loop spans 14 amino acids. The CDR3 loop reads CAISGIDNTGELFF. The CDR3 DNA follows: TGTGCCATCAGTGGTATAGATAACACCGGGGAGCTGTTTTTT.

The chain couples TRBV27 to TRBJ2-3; TRBD2 matches 11 bases. The CDR3 has 15 amino acids. CDR1 and CDR2 (germline): MNHEY, SMNVEV (reference sequence). The V segment lost 10 bases and the J segment 4 bases; nucleotides outside the gene matches: 10. Here the CDR3 reads CAIGTSGRRADTQYF. The CDR3 DNA is TGTGCCATCGGAACTAGCGGGAGAAGGGCAGATACGCAGTATTTT.

The chain uses TRBV30 and TRBJ1-4; 9 positions agree with TRBD1. Trimming removed 3 bases from V and 5 bases from J; junction bases left unmatched: 4. CDR1 and CDR2 (germline): GTSNPN, SVGIG (reference sequence). The CDR3 sequence is 14 residues long. CDR3 sequence reads: CAWRWTGANEKLFF. The CDR3 coding sequence is TGTGCCTGGAGGTGGACAGGGGCCAATGAAAAACTGTTTTTT.

V gene TRBV5-4 combines with J gene TRBJ1-1; unclear D gene. V was pared by 0 bases and J by 4 bases, with 7 bases between. The CDR3 consists of 13 residues. The germline V gene has CDR1 SGHNT and CDR2 YYREEE (reference sequence). This CDR3 is CASSLGLGTEAFF. CDR3 nucleotides: TGTGCCAGCAGCTTGGGTCTGGGCACTGAAGCTTTCTTT.

This clone was detected once. CDR3 sequence reads: CSVEWESGVEAFF. The CDR3 nucleotides are TGCAGCGTTGAGTGGGAGTCGGGGGTGGAAGCTTTCTTT. This sequence joins TRBV29-1 and TRBJ1-1; a possible D gene is TRBD1 (5 bases). Trimming stripped 3 bases from V and 8 bases from J, with 16 bases between. Germline V gene sequence: CDR1 SQVTM, CDR2 ANQGSEA. This CDR3 region has 13 residues.

As regards this clone: This specimen includes other DNA sequences encoding the same CDR3. The chain carries TRBV11-2 and TRBJ1-2; the D gene is possibly TRBD1 (6 bases). V lost 7 bases and J lost 8, with 14 bases in between. CDR1 is SGHAT and CDR2 is FQNNGV in the germline V gene. This CDR3 region has 12 residues. This chain's CDR3 is CASTQGGEGYTF. For the CDR3, the DNA is TGTGCCAGCACCCAAGGGGGGGAAGGCTACACCTTC.

The rearrangement links TRBV5-4 to TRBJ1-2; the match to TRBD1 covers 7 bases. The ends lost 0 bases at V and 3 bases at J; junction bases unmatched: 2. This CDR3 is 14 amino acids long. Germline CDR1 is SGHNT and CDR2 is YYREEE (reference sequence). The CDR3: CASSLGRGDYGYTF. In DNA, the CDR3 is TGTGCCAGCAGCTTGGGCAGGGGGGACTATGGCTACACCTTC.

The chain carries TRBV4-1 and TRBJ1-5, with TRBD1 as a possible D gene (6 bases). The germline V gene encodes CDR1 MGHRA and CDR2 YSYEKL. Trimming took off 5 bases at V and 6 bases at J, with 17 bases between the two ends. The CDR3 totals 15 residues. This CDR3 reads CASSMYQGSGQPQHF. The CDR3 DNA is TGCGCCAGCAGCATGTATCAGGGGTCGGGTCAGCCCCAGCATTTT.

The chain recombines TRBV27 with TRBJ2-5, with D possibly matching TRBD1 (7 bases). Germline loops: CDR1 MNHEY, CDR2 SMNVEV (reference sequence). V lost 7 bases and J lost 5, with 17 bases in between. CDR3 length: 14 residues. The chain's CDR3 is CASNPQGGWETQYF. In DNA, the CDR3 is TGTGCCAGCAACCCCCAGGGGGGTTGGGAGACCCAGTACTTC.

This clone was recorded a few times. V usage is TRBV10-3 and J usage is TRBJ2-7; D unresolved. The CDR3 sequence is 15 residues long. CDR1 is ENHRY, CDR2 SYGVKD, per germline. V lost 4 bases to trimming and J lost 0 bases, with 13 bases between them. The CDR3 nucleotides read TGTGCCATCAGTGGGTCGGACGGACGCTCCTACGAGCAGTACTTC. It yields the protein CAISGSDGRSYEQYF.

This chain links TRBV13 with TRBJ1-3; 7 positions agree with TRBD1. Per the germline V gene, CDR1 is PRHDT and CDR2 is FYEKMQ (reference sequence). The CDR3 has 14 amino acids. V was clipped by 0 bases and J by 4 bases; unmatched bases: 0. CDR3 coding DNA: TGTGCCAGCAGCTTAGGACAGGGGGGAAACACCATATATTTT. It translates to CASSLGQGGNTIYF.

To note about this clone: One end of the junction does not line up with germline, which may come from a read error. At the DNA level, this CDR3 is encoded by other sequences in the same sample as well. The chain recombines TRBV13 with TRBJ2-3, with 9 bases lining up with TRBD1. CDR1 is PRHDT and CDR2 is FYEKMQ in the germline V gene (reference sequence). The CDR3 length is 16 residues. For the CDR3, the DNA is TGTGCTAGCAGCAATAGGGACAGGGACCCCACAGATACGCAGTATTTT. This codes for CASSNRDRDPTDTQYF.

V and J are TRBV4-3 and TRBJ2-5; 11 bases match TRBD2. This CDR3 is built from 21 residues. Germline trimming cut 2 bases from V and 2 bases from J; bases unmatched to any gene: 19. Germline assignment: CDR1 LGHNA and CDR2 YSLEER. The CDR3 protein is CASSQNHLGTSGIVLQETQYF. The DNA of the CDR3 is TGCGCCAGCAGCCAAAATCACCTCGGGACTAGCGGTATAGTCCTTCAAGAGACCCAGTACTTC.

The chain carries TRBV28 and TRBJ2-2; D remains ambiguous. The V gene lost 0 bases and the J gene lost 7 bases, with 6 bases spanning the gap. This CDR3 comprises 13 residues. CDR1 and CDR2 from the germline V gene are MDHEN and SYDVKM. CDR3 sequence reads: CASSLWVLGELFF. CDR3 nucleotides: TGTGCCAGCAGTTTATGGGTCCTCGGGGAGCTGTTTTTT.

The chain has TRBV2 and TRBJ2-5, with 10 bases aligning to TRBD2. Germline V gene lookup returns CDR1 SNHLY and CDR2 FYNNEI. V shed 7 bases and J 5 bases; nucleotides not matched to a gene: 16. The CDR3 has 17 residues. The CDR3 DNA reads TGTGCCAGCAACCAGAAGCTAGCGGGGGAAGCTTGGGAGACCCAGTACTTC. This gives the protein CASNQKLAGEAWETQYF.

The chain combines TRBV27 with TRBJ2-2; unclear D gene. The V and J ends lost 6 bases and 5 bases respectively, with 7 bases between them. CDR3 length equals 12 residues. Germline values: CDR1 MNHEY, CDR2 SMNVEV (reference sequence). CDR3 residues: CASSYSTGELFF. CDR3 DNA: TGTGCCAGCAGCTACTCAACCGGGGAGCTGTTTTTT.

The chain links TRBV7-9 to TRBJ2-1; 7 bases align to TRBD1. Germline V lookup: CDR1 SEHNR, CDR2 FQNEAQ (reference sequence). Trimming took 2 bases from V and 6 from J; bases not matched to a gene: 7. This CDR3 is 15 amino acids long. In DNA, the CDR3 is TGTGCCAGCAGCTTACAAACAGGGGTTGGCAATGAGCAGTTCTTC. It yields the protein CASSLQTGVGNEQFF.

J is TRBJ2-7 and V is TRBV27; D is perhaps TRBD1 (6 bases). This CDR3 contains 15 residues. Trimming cost V 6 bases and J 2 bases, with 17 bases left between them. Germline CDR1 is MNHEY and CDR2 is SMNVEV (reference sequence). CDR3 residues: CASSQAAGAAYEQYF. The CDR3 DNA reads TGTGCCAGCAGCCAAGCGGCAGGGGCCGCCTACGAGCAGTACTTC.

This rearrangement joins TRBV7-6 to TRBJ2-3; 8 bases map to TRBD2. Trimming removed 1 base from V and 0 bases from J; junction bases left unmatched: 9. The germline gives CDR1 SGHVS, CDR2 FNYEAQ. The CDR3 sequence is 18 residues long. The CDR3: CASSLGPSTSGSTDTQYF. DNA of the CDR3: TGTGCCAGCAGCTTAGGGCCCTCAACTAGCGGAAGCACAGATACGCAGTATTTT.

The rearrangement uses TRBV4-1 and TRBJ2-7; D may be TRBD1 (6 bases). This CDR3 comprises 13 residues. CDR1 is MGHRA and CDR2 is YSYEKL in the germline V gene. V lost 2 bases and J lost 6, with 11 bases in between. The CDR3 nucleotides are TGCGCCAGCAGCCAAATGGCAGGGGCCGAGCAGTACTTC. It is translated as CASSQMAGAEQYF.

The chain combines TRBV5-6 with TRBJ2-1, with 7 bases that match TRBD1. The germline gives CDR1 SGHDT, CDR2 YYEEEE. With 3 bases clipped from V and 7 bases from J, the junction kept 4 bases outside the gene matches. This CDR3 comprises 13 residues. The CDR3 loop is CASSSTGWNEQFF. In nucleotides, the CDR3 is TGTGCCAGCAGCTCGACAGGGTGGAATGAGCAGTTCTTC.

This clone was recorded only once. The rearrangement uses TRBV6-6 and TRBJ2-1, with TRBD2 matching over 7 bases. Germline trimming cut 5 bases from V and 9 bases from J; bases unmatched to any gene: 13. CDR1 is MNHNY, CDR2 SVGAGI, per germline (reference sequence). CDR3 size: 15 residues. As DNA, the CDR3 is TGTGCCAGCAGTACCGCGGGAGTATTCCATCCTGAGCAGTTCTTC. Its translation: CASSTAGVFHPEQFF.

The chain employs TRBV19 and TRBJ1-1; the D is unclear. The CDR3 has 11 residues. Germline values: CDR1 LNHDA, CDR2 SQIVND (reference sequence). Trimming removed 7 bases at V and 4 bases at J, with 7 bases between. CDR3 DNA sequence: TGTGCCAGTACGGCGGTCACTGAAGCTTTCTTT. Translating gives CASTAVTEAFF.